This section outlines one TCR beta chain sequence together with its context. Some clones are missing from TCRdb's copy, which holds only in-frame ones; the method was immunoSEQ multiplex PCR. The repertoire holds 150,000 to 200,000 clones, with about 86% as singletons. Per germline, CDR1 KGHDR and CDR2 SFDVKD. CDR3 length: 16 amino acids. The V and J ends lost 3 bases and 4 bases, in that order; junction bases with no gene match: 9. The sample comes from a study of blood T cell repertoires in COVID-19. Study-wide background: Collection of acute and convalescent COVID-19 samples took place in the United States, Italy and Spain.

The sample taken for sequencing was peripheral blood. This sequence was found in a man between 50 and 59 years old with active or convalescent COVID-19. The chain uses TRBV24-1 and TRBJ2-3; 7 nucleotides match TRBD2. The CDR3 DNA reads TGTGCCACCAGTGATCAGACTAGCCGGTCGTCAGATACGCAGTATTTT. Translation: CATSDQTSRSSDTQYF.